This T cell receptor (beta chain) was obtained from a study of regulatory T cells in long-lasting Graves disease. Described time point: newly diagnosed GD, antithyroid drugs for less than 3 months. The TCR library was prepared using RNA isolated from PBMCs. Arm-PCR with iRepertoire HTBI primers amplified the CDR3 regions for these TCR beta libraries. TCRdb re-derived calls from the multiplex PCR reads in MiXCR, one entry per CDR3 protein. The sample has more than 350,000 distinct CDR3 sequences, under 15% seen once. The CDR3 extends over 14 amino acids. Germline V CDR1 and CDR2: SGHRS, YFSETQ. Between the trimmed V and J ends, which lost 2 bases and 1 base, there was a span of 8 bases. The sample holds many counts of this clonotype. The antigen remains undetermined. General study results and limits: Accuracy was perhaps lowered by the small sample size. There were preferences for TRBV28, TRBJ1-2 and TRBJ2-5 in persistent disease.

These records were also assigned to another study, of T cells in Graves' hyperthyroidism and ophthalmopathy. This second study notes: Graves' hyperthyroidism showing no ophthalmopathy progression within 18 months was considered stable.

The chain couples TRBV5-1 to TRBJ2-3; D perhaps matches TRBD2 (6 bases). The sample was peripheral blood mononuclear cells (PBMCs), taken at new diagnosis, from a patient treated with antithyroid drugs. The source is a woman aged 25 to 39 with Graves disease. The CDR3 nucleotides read TGCGCCAGCAGCTTAGAGCGGGGCACAGATACGCAGTATTTT. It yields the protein CASSLERGTDTQYF.